The 32 T cell receptor beta chains below come from one sample, sequenced in a study of tumor-infiltrating lymphocytes in primary liver carcinoma. Researchers generated TCR beta cDNA from about 530 ng of total RNA, relying on a constant-region primer. For TCR beta, libraries were produced by three nested multiplex PCR rounds using slightly modified ARM-PCR. The first two PCR rounds used TRBV1-TRBV30 forward primers with a C-beta reverse primer, 10 cycles each. TCRdb fed the multiplex PCR reads into MiXCR, producing one record per CDR3 protein. The sample lists 120,000 or so distinct CDR3 sequences; around 62% were seen once. It was from roughly 20-30 mg of unsorted bulk tissue that RNA and DNA were co-extracted. The sequencing input was liver tumor tissue from sampling region 1. Described subset: tumor region T1, superior pole. All receptors derive from an older woman with primary liver carcinoma and hepatitis B virus infection.

The J gene is TRBJ2-1, the V gene TRBV7-9; D gene unclear. CDR3 length equals 15 residues. The ends were cut back, 3 bases at V and 4 bases at J, with 13 bases in the middle. CDR1 and CDR2 from the germline V gene are SEHNR and FQNEAQ (reference sequence). CDR3 residues: CASSFRVVEYNEQFF. The CDR3 DNA reads as TGTGCCAGCAGCTTTAGGGTTGTTGAATACAATGAGCAGTTCTTC. The variable domain in full, completed from reference TRBV7-9 and TRBJ2-1, reads DTGVSQNPRHKITKRGQNVTFRCDPISEHNRLYWYRQTLGQGPEFLTYFQNEAQLEKSRLLSDRFSAERPKGSFSTLEIQRTEQGDSAMYLCASSFRVVEYNEQFFGPGTRLTVL.

The gene calls are TRBV11-2 and TRBJ2-7; D is unclear. The CDR3 totals 15 residues. Trimming took off 5 bases at V and 4 bases at J, with 18 bases between the two ends. The germline V gene encodes CDR1 SGHAT and CDR2 FQNNGV. The CDR3 reads CASSPQRFSPYEQYF. The CDR3 DNA reads TGTGCCAGCAGCCCCCAGAGGTTTAGCCCATACGAGCAGTACTTC.

About this clonotype itself: A much more abundant neighbour one base away suggests this may be a read error. The rearrangement uses TRBV12-3 or TRBV12-4 and TRBJ1-1; no clear D gene. V shed 7 bases and J shed 4 bases, with 13 bases lying between them. The CDR3 contains 13 residues. The CDR3 sequence is CASTPNRGTEAFF. The CDR3 DNA follows: TGTGCCAGCACTCCAAACCGGGGCACTGAAGCTTTCTTT.

A note on this clonotype: A much larger clone differs by one base, so this may be a read error. The genes are TRBV12-3 or TRBV12-4 and TRBJ1-5; 10 bases match TRBD1. The CDR3 is 16 amino acids. CDR3 region: CVSSTRPGQGNQPQHF. The CDR3 nucleotides are TGTGTCAGCAGTACGAGGCCGGGACAGGGGAATCAGCCCCAGCATTTT.

The chain is built from TRBV11-2 and TRBJ2-1; 9 bases are shared with TRBD2. In germline, CDR1 is SGHAT, CDR2 FQNNGV. The CDR3 runs to 19 residues. CDR3: CVSSLEAGGRALTYNEQFF. CDR3 in DNA: TGTGTGAGCAGCTTAGAAGCGGGCGGGAGGGCCTTGACCTACAATGAGCAGTTCTTC.

At least ten counts were recorded for this clonotype. The V gene is TRBV6-6, the J gene TRBJ2-1, with 8 positions matching TRBD2. The CDR3 is made up of 12 amino acids. Germline CDR1 reads MNHNY; CDR2 reads SVGAGI (reference sequence). After removal of 0 bases from V and 14 bases from J, the junction contained 3 bases not matched to a gene. CDR3 in DNA: TGTGCCAGCAGTTACTCCGGGACTAGGGAGTTCTTC. The encoded protein is CASSYSGTREFF.

Points on this clonotype: This may arise from a read error, as a much more abundant clone is one base away. This CDR3 reads CACNRIEDGYTF. The CDR3 nucleotides are TGTGCCTGCAATCGGATCGAGGATGGCTACACCTTC. The gene calls are TRBV12-3 or TRBV12-4 and TRBJ1-2, with no clear D. The length of the CDR3 is 12 residues. V shed 11 bases and J shed 6 bases, with 16 bases lying between them.

The chain carries TRBV10-1 and TRBJ2-5; 8 bases agree with TRBD2. V shed 4 bases, J shed 13 bases, and the junction held 17 bases outside the gene matches. Germline values: CDR1 WNHNN, CDR2 SYGVQD (reference sequence). This CDR3 spans 15 amino acids. This chain's CDR3 is CASSASRGGAHERYF. In DNA form, the CDR3 reads TGCGCCAGCAGTGCCTCCCGGGGGGGGGCCCACGAGCGGTACTTC.

The table lists this clonotype with a few counts. Just one base apart from a much larger clone, this may be a read error. The chain carries TRBV6-5 and TRBJ2-3; D is unresolved. Per the germline V gene, CDR1 is MNHEY and CDR2 is SVGAGI. Trimming removed 6 bases at V and 3 bases at J, with 19 bases between. This CDR3 is built from 16 residues. This CDR3 reads CASSPVAVAATDTQYF. CDR3 DNA sequence: TGTGCCAGCAGCCCCGTAGCAGTGGCAGCTACAGATACGCAGTATTTT.

This clonotype was observed a handful of times. The V and J genes are TRBV28 and TRBJ2-2; D unclear. Germline V CDR1 and CDR2: MDHEN, SYDVKM. The CDR3 loop spans 12 amino acids. V was shortened by 6 bases and J by 4 bases, with 6 bases between the two germline ends. CDR3 in amino acids: CASSSFTGELFF. DNA of the CDR3: TGTGCCAGCAGCTCGTTCACCGGGGAGCTGTTTTTT. Full variable domain (outside the CDR3, taken from reference TRBV28 and TRBJ2-2): DVKVTQSSRYLVKRTGEKVFLECVQDMDHENMFWYRQDPGLGLRLIYFSYDVKMKEKGDIPEGYSVSREKKERFSLILESASTNQTSMYLCASSSFTGELFFGEGSRLTVL.

This clonotype was picked up a small number of times. The chain combines TRBV19 with TRBJ1-6; 7 bases agree with TRBD1. Germline values: CDR1 LNHDA, CDR2 SQIVND (reference sequence). Trimming removed 10 bases from V and 7 bases from J; junction bases left unmatched: 10. The CDR3 is 14 amino acids. CDR3 region: CATSTTGRNSPLHF. In nucleotides, the CDR3 is TGTGCCACCTCAACGACAGGGAGGAATTCACCCCTCCACTTT.

This clonotype was detected ten times or more. CDR3 coding DNA: TGTGCCTCCACCCCAGGGTTAGCTGAAGCTTTCTTT. Translation gives CASTPGLAEAFF. The V gene is TRBV12-3 or TRBV12-4, the J gene TRBJ1-1; tentative D call: TRBD1 (5 bases). Trimming took off 11 bases at V and 6 bases at J, with 16 bases between the two ends. The length of the CDR3 is 12 residues.

For this clonotype: One end of the junction does not line up with germline, which may come from a read error. The chain joins TRBV4-1 to TRBJ1-2; possibly TRBD1 for D (5 bases). Germline lookup yields CDR1 MGHRA and CDR2 YSYEKL. The CDR3 is 17 residues long. As DNA, the CDR3 is TGCACCAGCAACCAAGATCTCACGCGGGGCGGGGGCTATGGCTACACCTTC. Protein: CTSNQDLTRGGGYGYTF.

As for this clonotype: A read error is possible here, since a much larger clone lies one base away. V and J are TRBV12-3 or TRBV12-4 and TRBJ2-7; D remains ambiguous. There are 12 residues in the CDR3. V shed 5 bases and J shed 7 bases, with 12 bases lying between them. The CDR3 is CASSPQFQEQYF. CDR3 sequence (DNA): TGTGCCAGCAGTCCTCAGTTCCAAGAGCAGTACTTC.

The chain uses TRBV11-2 and TRBJ2-2, with D possibly being TRBD1 (5 bases). The V gene's germline CDR1 is SGHAT and CDR2 FQNNGV. This CDR3 contains 13 residues. The germline V and J ends were trimmed by 11 bases and 7 bases, with 17 bases remaining between them. This chain's CDR3 is CADSLEANGELFF. The CDR3 bases are TGTGCCGACAGCTTAGAGGCTAACGGGGAGCTGTTTTTT.

Details on this clonotype: This may arise from a read error, as a much more abundant clone is one base away. This sequence joins TRBV29-1 and TRBJ2-7, with D possibly called TRBD1 or TRBD2 (6 bases each). Germline CDR1 is SQVTM and CDR2 is ANQGSEA. CDR3 size: 14 residues. The ends were cut back, 8 bases at V and 6 bases at J, with 23 bases in the middle. The CDR3 loop reads CSYSGAGGFCEQYF. DNA for the CDR3: TGCAGCTACTCAGGGGCAGGAGGGTTCTGCGAGCAGTACTTC.

This clonotype appeared once. In this CDR3 the conserved last residue, phenylalanine or tryptophan, is missing, so a read error is likely. The chain recombines TRBV11-2 with TRBJ1-1, with TRBD1 as a possible D gene (6 bases). CDR1 is SGHAT and CDR2 is FQNNGV in the germline V gene. CDR3 length equals 16 residues. V lost 4 bases, J lost 5 bases, and 20 bases lay in between. The CDR3 here is CASSSRGGAGKTEAFI. CDR3 nucleotide sequence: TGTGCCAGCAGCTCAAGGGGGGGCGCGGGAAAAACTGAAGCTTTCATT.

Concerning this clonotype: This may be a read error, as it is one base from a much larger clone. The chain combines TRBV7-8 with TRBJ1-5, with D possibly matching TRBD1 (6 bases). V lost 0 bases and J lost 7, with 19 bases in between. This CDR3 comprises 17 residues. Germline values: CDR1 SGHVS, CDR2 FQNEAQ. The CDR3 nucleotides read TGTGCCAGCAGCTTAGCCCCCGTCAGGGGTGGGAGACAGCCCCAGCATTTT. This gives the protein CASSLAPVRGGRQPQHF.

This clonotype was seen only once. With a much larger clone just one base away, this may be a read error. The rearrangement joins TRBV5-1 to TRBJ2-1, with D hard to call. The germline gives CDR1 SGHRS, CDR2 YFSETQ. The CDR3 length is 12 residues. Written as DNA, the CDR3 is TGCGCCTGCAGCTTCCTAGGCAGTGAGCAGTTCTTC. This translates into CACSFLGSEQFF.

The rearrangement joins TRBV11-3 to TRBJ2-1; 10 positions match TRBD2. CDR3 length equals 15 residues. Germline V gene sequence: CDR1 SGHNT, CDR2 YENEEA. V shed 6 bases, J shed 9 bases, and the junction held 11 bases outside the gene matches. The CDR3 coding sequence is TGTGCCAGCAGTTCGGGAACTAGCGGGAAGCTTGAGCAGTTCTTC. It translates to CASSSGTSGKLEQFF.

Details on this clonotype: This CDR3 is missing its conserved last phenylalanine or tryptophan, likely due to a read error. This chain uses TRBV29-1 with TRBJ2-5; possible D gene TRBD2, 5 bases. The CDR3 loop spans 13 amino acids. The germline gives CDR1 SQVTM, CDR2 ANQGSEA. The V and J ends lost 7 bases and 4 bases respectively, with 16 bases between them. Here the CDR3 reads CSAYSGFRETQYI. The CDR3 bases are TGCAGCGCGTATTCGGGATTTCGAGAGACCCAGTACATC.

As for this clonotype: A much larger clone sits a single nucleotide away, making a read error possible. The chain is built from TRBV6-6 and TRBJ1-5; D unresolved. The J call may be incorrect, as the DNA end agrees better with TRBJ2-3. Germline CDR1 reads MNHNY; CDR2 reads SVGAGI (reference sequence). CDR3 length equals 12 residues. This CDR3 is CASSHPNQPQYF. The CDR3 nucleotides read TGTGCCAGCAGCCACCCCAACCAGCCCCAGTATTTT.

Note on this clonotype: At one end, the junction sequence differs from germline, possibly due to a read error. The chain employs TRBV29-1 and TRBJ1-1, with D tentatively TRBD1 (5 bases). Germline-derived CDR1 and CDR2 are SQVTM and ANQGSEA. CDR3 length equals 14 residues. In DNA form, the CDR3 reads TGCGGCGTCCGACGGGGAGGGGAAGACACAGAAGCTTTCTTT. This codes for CGVRRGGEDTEAFF.

For this clonotype: A much larger clone lies one base from this, so it may be a read error. J is TRBJ2-3 and V is TRBV4-1; D gene uncertain. V lost 5 bases to trimming and J lost 2 bases, with 14 bases between them. CDR3 length equals 15 residues. The V gene's germline CDR1 is MGHRA and CDR2 YSYEKL. DNA for the CDR3: TGCGCCAGCAGCGTCGGGTCTGCTAACACAGATACGCAGTATTTT. Translating it yields CASSVGSANTDTQYF.

As concerns this clonotype: This may be a read error, as it is one base from a much larger clone. The rearrangement joins TRBV28 to TRBJ2-7, with D possibly matching TRBD2 (5 bases). V lost 10 bases, J lost 0 bases, and 16 bases lay in between. Germline values: CDR1 MDHEN, CDR2 SYDVKM. This CDR3 is 14 amino acids long. This CDR3 is CANKSFGSSYEQYF. The CDR3 DNA sequence: TGTGCCAACAAAAGCTTTGGGAGCTCCTACGAGCAGTACTTC.

Notes on this clonotype: The CDR3 carries no conserved terminal phenylalanine or tryptophan, so it likely arises from a read error. This chain uses TRBV11-2 with TRBJ2-3; 9 nucleotides match TRBD1. CDR1 and CDR2 from the germline V gene are SGHAT and FQNNGV. CDR3 size: 16 residues. The CDR3 DNA reads TGTGCCAGCAGTTCAACCCGGTTACAGGGGGCAGATAAGCAGTATTCT. Its translation: CASSSTRLQGADKQYS.

On this clonotype: A read error may account for a junction end that differs from germline. The rearrangement uses TRBV11-2 and TRBJ2-1; D is perhaps TRBD2 (6 bases). CDR3 size: 15 residues. Germline V gives CDR1 SGHAT, CDR2 FQNNGV. The CDR3, as DNA: TGTGCCAGCAGCTTAAGTGGGACTTCCACCAATGGGCAGTTCTTC. Translation: CASSLSGTSTNGQFF.

To note about this clonotype: The junction shows a germline mismatch at one end, possibly a read error. The chain has TRBV7-9 and TRBJ1-5; D is uncertain. The CDR3 loop spans 13 amino acids. Per the germline V gene, CDR1 is SEHNR and CDR2 is FQNEAQ (reference sequence). The CDR3 loop is CARSLDWDQPQQF. The CDR3 region has the DNA TGTGCCAGGAGCTTAGATTGGGATCAGCCCCAGCAATTT.

As for this clonotype: This CDR3 is missing its conserved last phenylalanine or tryptophan, likely due to a read error. The chain is built from TRBV11-2 and TRBJ2-2; D possibly corresponds to TRBD2 (6 bases). This CDR3 spans 14 amino acids. The V end was cut by 10 bases, the J end by 5 bases, with 17 bases between. Germline lookup yields CDR1 SGHAT and CDR2 FQNNGV. The CDR3 reads CANSPGGVTGELFS. CDR3 nucleotides: TGTGCCAACAGTCCAGGAGGGGTTACCGGGGAGCTGTTTTCT.

A note on this clonotype: A much bigger clone sits one base away, suggesting this may be a read error. The CDR3 protein is CASSGLDGRNSLLHF. The CDR3 DNA follows: TGTGCCAGCAGTGGCCTTGACGGTCGTAATTCACTCCTCCACTTT. The chain joins TRBV6-5 to TRBJ1-6; D is uncertain. The CDR3 is 15 amino acids. CDR1 is MNHEY, CDR2 SVGAGI, per germline.

This clonotype was counted only a few times. This chain connects TRBV24-1 to TRBJ2-4; 14 bases map to TRBD2. The CDR3 covers 16 residues. Germline V CDR1 and CDR2: KGHDR, SFDVKD. V gave up 8 bases and J gave up 7 bases; unmatched junction bases: 9. CDR3 DNA: TGTGCCACCATTTCCCCGGGACTAGCGGGAGAGAACATTCAGTACTTC. Encoded protein: CATISPGLAGENIQYF.

The chain links TRBV11-3 to TRBJ2-1, with 7 bases lining up with TRBD2. The CDR3 is made up of 15 amino acids. Germline V lookup: CDR1 SGHNT, CDR2 YENEEA. This CDR3 is CANSLGTSGKLEQFF. CDR3 DNA: TGTGCTAACAGCTTAGGAACCAGCGGGAAGCTTGAGCAGTTCTTC. The full variable domain, completed using reference TRBV11-3 and TRBJ2-1, is EAGVVQSPRYKIIEKKQPVAFWCNPISGHNTLYWYLQNLGQGPELLIRYENEEAVDDSQLPKDRFSAERLKGVDSTLKIQPAELGDSAVYLCANSLGTSGKLEQFFGPGTRLTVL.